These 25 T cell receptor beta chains originate from one sample sequenced in a study of PD-L1 blockade in urothelial cancer. The time point here: peripheral blood 6 weeks after treatment start. The table came from immunoSEQ multiplex PCR; TCRdb's copy has only in-frame clones and leaves some out. The sample contains 95,000 to 130,000 clones, 75% to 90% of which appear only once. The sample was PBMCs, taken around atezolizumab (anti-PD-L1) treatment. The source is a man in his 60s with urothelial cancer.

The rearrangement links TRBV6-1 to TRBJ1-6, with TRBD1 matching over 7 bases. The ends lost 10 bases at V and 7 bases at J; junction bases unmatched: 10. The germline V gene has CDR1 MNHNS and CDR2 SASEGT. The CDR3 length is 14 residues. The CDR3 loop reads CATLTGQINSPLHF. The CDR3 DNA reads TGTGCCACCCTGACGGGACAGATCAATTCACCCCTCCACTTT.

V gene TRBV6-5 combines with J gene TRBJ2-5; 7 nucleotides agree with TRBD2. In germline, CDR1 is MNHEY, CDR2 SVGAGI. The J segment lost 2 bases and the V segment lost 4 bases, leaving 10 bases of the junction unmatched. The CDR3 loop spans 16 amino acids. The CDR3 nucleotides read TGTGCCAGCAGTTCCCCGGGACTATTCGGGCAAGAGACCCAGTACTTC. Protein sequence: CASSSPGLFGQETQYF.

J is TRBJ2-1 and V is TRBV5-1, with D tentatively TRBD2 (5 bases). The ends were cut back, 4 bases at V and 9 bases at J, with 23 bases in the middle. Germline values: CDR1 SGHRS, CDR2 YFSETQ. The CDR3 length is 16 residues. CDR3 sequence reads: CASSEQAASQWGEQFF. CDR3 DNA: TGCGCCAGCAGCGAGCAGGCGGCTAGCCAATGGGGTGAGCAGTTCTTC.

This clone was picked up a small number of times. V and J are TRBV19 and TRBJ2-1, with 9 bases that match TRBD1. CDR3 length: 14 amino acids. J gave up 7 bases and V 8 bases, and 9 bases lay outside the gene matches. The germline V gene has CDR1 LNHDA and CDR2 SQIVND (reference sequence). As DNA, the CDR3 is TGTGCCAGTCCTACAGGGGGCAGATTGAATGAGCAGTTCTTC. Translation: CASPTGGRLNEQFF.

This rearrangement joins TRBV18 to TRBJ2-3; no clear D. The V end lost 1 base, the J end lost 2 bases, and 10 bases lay between the germline ends. Germline CDR1 is KGHSH and CDR2 is LQKENI. This CDR3 has 15 amino acids. In DNA form, the CDR3 reads TGTGCCAGCTCACCACTAAGGCAGGACACAGATACGCAGTATTTT. As protein: CASSPLRQDTDTQYF.

The chain couples TRBV12-5 to TRBJ2-3; D is possibly TRBD2 (6 bases). Germline V gene lookup returns CDR1 LGHNT and CDR2 FRNRAP. V dropped 5 bases and J dropped 0 bases, with 9 bases sitting between them. CDR3 length: 14 residues. The CDR3 is CASGRTTSTDTQYF. CDR3 sequence (DNA): TGTGCTAGTGGTAGGACTACTAGCACAGATACGCAGTATTTT.

This clone was seen a few times. The chain links TRBV19 to TRBJ1-5, with D perhaps TRBD1 (5 bases). V lost 4 bases and J lost 1, with 8 bases in between. CDR3 length: 14 amino acids. CDR1 LNHDA and CDR2 SQIVND come from the germline V gene (reference sequence). The CDR3 bases are TGTGCCAGTAGTAGGGAGGGGAGCAATCAGCCCCAGCATTTT. Protein sequence: CASSREGSNQPQHF. Full variable domain (rest looked up from reference TRBV19 and TRBJ1-5): DGGITQSPKYLFRKEGQNVTLSCEQNLNHDAMYWYRQDPGQGLRLIYYSQIVNDFQKGDIAEGYSVSREKKESFPLTVTSAQKNPTAFYLCASSREGSNQPQHFGDGTRLSIL.

CDR3 protein: CASSPRGIMGGSGLFF. For the CDR3, the DNA is TGTGCCAGCAGCCCCCGCGGAATCATGGGGGGAAGTGGGCTGTTTTTT. The chain carries TRBV7-2 and TRBJ2-2; maybe TRBD2 (6 bases). Deletions cut 5 bases from V and 13 bases from J, with 26 bases between. Germline values: CDR1 SGHTA, CDR2 FQGNSA. The CDR3 is made up of 16 amino acids.

The V gene is TRBV4-2, the J gene TRBJ2-7, with 10 bases identical to TRBD1. The CDR3 extends over 15 amino acids. Germline CDR1 LGHNA, CDR2 YNFKEQ. V shed 1 base and J 3 bases; nucleotides not matched to a gene: 3. CDR3 nucleotide sequence: TGTGCCAGCAGCCAAGGACAGGGGGCGATCTACGAGCAGTACTTC. This translates into CASSQGQGAIYEQYF.

The chain couples TRBV7-6 to TRBJ2-5, with 7 bases identical to TRBD2. J gave up 5 bases and V 3 bases, and 6 bases lay outside the gene matches. There are 14 residues in the CDR3. Per the germline V gene, CDR1 is SGHVS and CDR2 is FNYEAQ. This CDR3 is CASSFGRGGETQYF. In DNA, the CDR3 is TGTGCCAGCAGCTTTGGACGGGGAGGGGAGACCCAGTACTTC.

V is TRBV19 and J is TRBJ2-2; 11 bases fit TRBD2. Germline CDR1 is LNHDA and CDR2 is SQIVND (reference sequence). V was pared by 5 bases and J by 3 bases, with 5 bases of the junction left unmatched. The CDR3 runs 16 residues. CDR3 sequence: CASSHVAGGHTGELFF. The CDR3 DNA follows: TGTGCCAGTAGTCATGTAGCGGGGGGGCACACCGGGGAGCTGTTTTTT.

This clone was detected a few times. The V gene is TRBV27, the J gene TRBJ2-7; 9 bases are shared with TRBD1. The CDR3 totals 15 residues. Germline V lookup: CDR1 MNHEY, CDR2 SMNVEV (reference sequence). J lost 2 bases, V lost 7 bases, and 9 bases had no gene match. The CDR3, as DNA: TGTGCCAGCACCCCCGGGGACAGGGCTGCCTACGAGCAGTACTTC. This encodes CASTPGDRAAYEQYF.

This rearrangement joins TRBV28 to TRBJ2-7, with 16 positions matching TRBD2. CDR3 size: 19 residues. V shed 6 bases and J 3 bases; nucleotides not matched to a gene: 14. Germline values: CDR1 MDHEN, CDR2 SYDVKM. In nucleotides, the CDR3 is TGTGCCAGCAGCCAAGGGACTAGCGGGAGGGCCGATGGGTACTACGAGCAGTACTTC. Its translation: CASSQGTSGRADGYYEQYF.

This chain's CDR3 is CASKVQREWSPYNEQFF. Written as DNA, the CDR3 is TGTGCCAGCAAAGTCCAGCGGGAGTGGTCCCCCTACAATGAGCAGTTCTTC. The rearrangement links TRBV21-1 to TRBJ2-1; the D call of TRBD2 is as the table states it, not checked on the DNA. TRBV21-1 is assigned pseudogene status. The CDR3 contains 17 residues.

This rearrangement joins TRBV28 to TRBJ1-3, with no clear D. CDR3 length: 16 residues. Germline CDR1 reads MDHEN; CDR2 reads SYDVKM. The V gene lost 2 bases and the J gene lost 0 bases, with 11 bases spanning the gap. The CDR3 bases are TGTGCCAGCAGTTTAGGGTCCGCGGTCTCTGGAAACACCATATATTTT. It translates to CASSLGSAVSGNTIYF.

The rearrangement links TRBV19 to TRBJ2-2, with 8 bases aligning to TRBD1. With V trimmed by 11 bases and J by 7 bases, 9 bases remained unmatched. Germline V gene data show CDR1 as LNHDA and CDR2 as SQIVND (reference sequence). There are 13 residues in the CDR3. CDR3 coding DNA: TGTGCCGGACGGACAGGGTGGAACGGGGAGCTGTTTTTT. Residues: CAGRTGWNGELFF.

The rearrangement joins TRBV19 to TRBJ1-5, with TRBD1 matching over 7 bases. V shed 8 bases and J 0 bases; nucleotides not matched to a gene: 4. Germline loops: CDR1 LNHDA, CDR2 SQIVND (reference sequence). The CDR3 length is 14 residues. DNA of the CDR3: TGTGCCAGTGCGACAGGGAATAGCAATCAGCCCCAGCATTTT. Its translation: CASATGNSNQPQHF.

This clone was detected only a few times. The chain combines TRBV5-1 with TRBJ2-4; D is perhaps TRBD2 (6 bases). The CDR3 totals 17 residues. V was cut by 0 bases and J by 7 bases, with 20 bases left in between. Germline values: CDR1 SGHRS, CDR2 YFSETQ. The CDR3: CASSLESPLIGRNIQYF. In DNA form, the CDR3 reads TGCGCCAGCAGCTTGGAGTCCCCGCTAATTGGGAGGAACATTCAGTACTTC. The whole variable domain, remainder taken from reference TRBV5-1 and TRBJ2-4, is KAGVTQTPRYLIKTRGQQVTLSCSPISGHRSVSWYQQTPGQGLQFLFEYFSETQRNKGNFPGRFSGRQFSNSRSEMNVSTLELGDSALYLCASSLESPLIGRNIQYFGAGTRLSVL.

The chain joins TRBV28 to TRBJ1-2, with D possibly TRBD1 on 6 matching bases. Germline V gene lookup returns CDR1 MDHEN and CDR2 SYDVKM. This CDR3 is built from 15 residues. V dropped 7 bases and J dropped 2 bases, with 17 bases sitting between them. CDR3 amino acids: CASTRGRFTNYGYTF. CDR3 nucleotides: TGTGCCAGCACCAGGGGCAGATTTACCAACTATGGCTACACCTTC.

This sequence joins TRBV6-6 and TRBJ2-7; 9 bases fit TRBD2. This CDR3 region has 13 residues. The trim removed 10 bases at V and 6 bases at J, leaving 10 bases unmatched. Germline assignment: CDR1 MNHNY and CDR2 SVGAGI (reference sequence). This chain's CDR3 is CAISPTSGGEQYF. The CDR3 nucleotides read TGTGCCATCTCGCCGACTAGCGGAGGCGAGCAGTACTTC.

The V call is TRBV7-2, the J call TRBJ1-1, with 10 bases identical to TRBD1. This CDR3 is 15 amino acids long. Germline V CDR1 and CDR2: SGHTA, FQGNSA. V lost 6 bases and J lost 3; bases outside the gene matches: 7. The chain's CDR3 is CASRPGTGAHTEAFF. The CDR3 bases are TGTGCCAGCAGGCCCGGGACAGGGGCTCACACTGAAGCTTTCTTT.

The chain combines TRBV5-1 with TRBJ1-5; possible D gene TRBD1, 5 bases. There are 14 residues in the CDR3. CDR1 SGHRS and CDR2 YFSETQ come from the germline V gene. Between the trimmed V and J ends, which lost 4 bases and 6 bases, there was a span of 14 bases. CDR3 region: CASSLTGESQPQHF. The CDR3 region has the DNA TGCGCCAGCAGCCTTACAGGTGAAAGTCAGCCCCAGCATTTT.

V is TRBV28 and J is TRBJ1-1, with TRBD1 matching over 9 bases. The J segment lost 7 bases and the V segment lost 2 bases, leaving 8 bases of the junction unmatched. CDR3 size: 15 residues. Germline V CDR1 and CDR2: MDHEN, SYDVKM. As DNA, the CDR3 is TGTGCCAGCAGTTTAGCCGGGACAGGGATAGGTGAAGCTTTCTTT. Amino acids: CASSLAGTGIGEAFF.

V is TRBV2 and J is TRBJ1-4, with unresolved D. CDR1 SNHLY and CDR2 FYNNEI come from the germline V gene. Deletions cut 1 base from V and 0 bases from J, with 9 bases between. The CDR3 loop spans 16 amino acids. In DNA, the CDR3 is TGTGCCAGCAGTGAAGTGACTCTTGCAACTAATGAAAAACTGTTTTTT. As protein: CASSEVTLATNEKLFF.

The rearrangement links TRBV6-1 to TRBJ1-1, with no clear D. In germline, CDR1 is MNHNS, CDR2 SASEGT. The V end lost 6 bases, the J end lost 1 base, and 15 bases lay between the germline ends. There are 15 residues in the CDR3. CDR3 residues: CASREARWGNTEAFF. The CDR3 DNA is TGTGCCAGCAGGGAGGCCCGTTGGGGGAACACTGAAGCTTTCTTT.